The 10 T cell receptor beta chains below all came from one sample that was sequenced in a study of graft-versus-host responses after intestinal transplantation. Only in-frame clones appear in the TCRdb table, and some are missing; sequencing was by immunoSEQ multiplex PCR. This sample has over 10,000 clones, with approximately 93% found just once. Sequences were derived from PBMCs, sampled about 34 months after intestinal transplantation. The receptor source for this set is a human patient who received an intestinal transplant, so some T cells may come from the graft donor.

This chain connects TRBV29-1 to TRBJ1-1; D is undetermined. Germline lookup yields CDR1 SQVTM and CDR2 ANQGSEA. This CDR3 is built from 13 residues. V lost 4 bases to trimming and J lost 0 bases, with 9 bases between them. The CDR3 loop reads CSVGRRVNTEAFF. CDR3 DNA: TGCAGCGTTGGGCGACGGGTGAACACTGAAGCTTTCTTT.

J is TRBJ2-5 and V is TRBV5-1; 7 nucleotides line up with TRBD2. The germline V gene has CDR1 SGHRS and CDR2 YFSETQ. There are 17 residues in the CDR3. The V segment lost 0 bases and the J segment 2 bases; nucleotides outside the gene matches: 10. CDR3 sequence (DNA): TGCGCCAGCAGCTTGGCTTTTATGGCTAGCGGACAAGAGACCCAGTACTTC. Its translation: CASSLAFMASGQETQYF. The variable domain in full, with the rest retrieved from reference TRBV5-1 and TRBJ2-5, is KAGVTQTPRYLIKTRGQQVTLSCSPISGHRSVSWYQQTPGQGLQFLFEYFSETQRNKGNFPGRFSGRQFSNSRSEMNVSTLELGDSALYLCASSLAFMASGQETQYFGPGTRLLVL.

The chain has TRBV7-2 and TRBJ1-5; TRBD1 matches 10 bases. Germline-derived CDR1 and CDR2 are SGHTA and FQGNSA. The CDR3 covers 14 residues. Trimming removed 10 bases from V and 6 bases from J; junction bases left unmatched: 9. The CDR3 loop is CATMTGGIGQPQHF. For the CDR3, the DNA is TGTGCCACCATGACAGGGGGCATTGGTCAGCCCCAGCATTTT.

The V call is TRBV5-6, the J call TRBJ2-1; D is possibly TRBD1 (6 bases). Germline values: CDR1 SGHDT, CDR2 YYEEEE. Trimming removed 0 bases from V and 4 bases from J, with 11 bases in between. CDR3 size: 15 residues. The CDR3 protein is CASSLGDTGYNEQFF. The CDR3 DNA sequence: TGTGCCAGCAGCTTGGGGGACACCGGGTACAATGAGCAGTTCTTC.

This chain connects TRBV5-1 to TRBJ1-6, with D hard to call. Between the trimmed V and J ends, which lost 0 bases and 3 bases, there was a span of 1 base. The CDR3 runs 13 residues. Per germline, CDR1 SGHRS and CDR2 YFSETQ. Here the CDR3 reads CASSLDYNSPLHF. DNA of the CDR3: TGCGCCAGCAGCTTGGACTATAATTCACCCCTCCACTTT.

This chain links TRBV11-2 with TRBJ1-1, with 9 bases identical to TRBD1. Germline CDR1 is SGHAT and CDR2 is FQNNGV. CDR3 length: 18 residues. V lost 5 bases, J lost 0 bases, and 13 bases stayed unmatched. The CDR3 DNA follows: TGTGCCAGCAGCCCACGGGACAGGGAAGCCCCAATGAACACTGAAGCTTTCTTT. It specifies CASSPRDREAPMNTEAFF.

J is TRBJ1-6 and V is TRBV6-5, with D possibly matching TRBD1 (6 bases). The germline V gene encodes CDR1 MNHEY and CDR2 SVGAGI. V was clipped by 8 bases and J by 5 bases, with 10 bases between them. The CDR3 runs 13 residues. The CDR3 region is CASRDMNNSPLHF. CDR3 in DNA: TGTGCCAGCCGGGACATGAATAATTCACCCCTCCACTTT.

The chain links TRBV2 to TRBJ2-7, with D perhaps assigned TRBD1 or TRBD2 (5 bases each). Germline values: CDR1 SNHLY, CDR2 FYNNEI. The CDR3 has 16 amino acids. Trimming took off 8 bases at V and 7 bases at J, with 27 bases between the two ends. This CDR3 reads CASRDEKLGFNEEQYF. In DNA form, the CDR3 reads TGTGCCAGCCGGGACGAAAAGTTGGGGTTTAATGAAGAGCAGTACTTC.

V usage is TRBV18 and J usage is TRBJ1-4; perhaps TRBD1 as D (6 bases). In germline, CDR1 is KGHSH, CDR2 LQKENI. V gave up 3 bases and J gave up 8 bases, with 16 bases separating them. The CDR3 spans 15 residues. The CDR3 DNA reads as TGTGCCAGCTCACCCAGGACAGCCCGGGAGGAAAAACTGTTTTTT. As protein: CASSPRTAREEKLFF.

This clone has a single count. CDR3 in DNA: TGTGCCAGTCCGCACCCTCAACTAGCGGGGACCACAGATACGCAGTATTTT. It translates to CASPHPQLAGTTDTQYF. The gene calls are TRBV2 and TRBJ2-3, with 10 bases that match TRBD2. The CDR3 extends over 17 amino acids. V lost 9 bases to trimming and J lost 2 bases; unmatched junction nucleotides: 14. CDR1 is SNHLY and CDR2 is FYNNEI in the germline V gene.